This entry describes one TCR beta chain. What it recognizes is unknown. Staining for CD45RO/CCR7/CD25/CD127/CD95/CD27 allowed sorting of CD4+ naive, central memory, regulatory and stem cell-like memory cells. V shed 4 bases and J shed 6 bases, with 22 bases lying between them. This CDR3 region has 17 residues. Germline V lookup: CDR1 SGHTA, CDR2 FQGNSA. The data were taken from a study of beta chain features in type 1 diabetes. General study findings and limits: For Type 1 diabetes patients, all four CD4+ subsets carried TCRB CDR3s that were moderately but significantly shorter.

TCRB transcripts that were expressed got sequenced, as all of the isolated RNA had been reverse transcribed. Sequencing was performed with immunoSEQ multiplex PCR; in TCRdb, only in-frame clones are kept and a portion is missing. The sample includes nearly 350,000 clones, roughly 8% seen only once; the top ten take approximately 0.47%. The genes are TRBV7-2 and TRBJ2-1, with D possibly called TRBD1 or TRBD2 (6 bases each). The clonotype originates from a young woman in good health. The material sequenced was central memory CD4+ T cells from blood. Here the CDR3 reads CASSSTGATRWGNEQFF. For the CDR3, the DNA is TGTGCCAGCAGCTCCACGGGGGCGACTAGGTGGGGCAATGAGCAGTTCTTC.